This T cell receptor beta chain stems from a study of T-cell reconstitution after alpha-beta-depleted transplantation in children. Notes on this clonotype: Its antigen is unidentified.

The CDR3 spans 11 residues. Germline V gene data show CDR1 as DFQATT and CDR2 as SNEGSKA (reference sequence). Between the trimmed V and J ends, which lost 5 bases and 3 bases, there was a span of 6 bases. It was with unique molecular identifiers that the TCRbeta library was prepared. TCRdb re-called the PCR reads through MiXCR, storing one row per CDR3 protein. The data contain about 500,000 distinct CDR3 sequences, 11% of them seen just once; the ten biggest clones take up around 15%. Study outcomes and limitations: The origin of high day-60 TCRbeta diversity in some patients lay in surviving recipient T cells and thymic progenitors. T-cell numbers and diversity one year post-transplant derived largely from freshly generated T cells. Approximately two months post-transplant, alpha-beta T cells reportedly originated from several hundred expanded graft clones.

This sequence joins TRBV20-1 and TRBJ2-3; D gene unclear. The sequencing used PBMCs, mostly from graft donor cells, collected 180 days after TCRalphabeta/CD19-depleted stem cell transplant. The clonotype was recovered from a female patient aged 2-9 years who had a stem cell transplant for aplastic anemia, so the T cells may come from the graft donor. CDR3 loop: CSASRTDTQYF. In DNA form, the CDR3 reads TGCAGTGCTTCCCGGACAGATACGCAGTATTTT.